This TCR beta chain was documented in a study of T cells expressing NK-cell markers. Study-level background: The TCR beta repertoires were obtained from sorted CD3+CD56+NKG2C+, CD3+CD56+NKG2C- and CD3+CD56-NKG2C+ T cells. Seropositivity for HCMV was found in seven of the eight sequenced donors, with one seronegative.

Broader study findings: Whether expanded NKG2C-expressing T cell clones recognize HCMV is unknown.

The germline V gene encodes CDR1 ENHRY and CDR2 SYGVKD. This CDR3 is built from 18 residues. Turning to this clonotype: Its antigen remains unidentified.

The cDNA for TCR beta came from 5'RACE template switching with UMIs. TCRdb reprocessed the 5' RACE reads and reports one entry per CDR3 protein, with no DNA. This sample lists hundreds of thousands of distinct CDR3 sequences; its ten largest clones have approximately 7%. This TCR was recovered from a woman between 18 and 69 years old in good health. The chain couples TRBV10-3 to TRBJ2-7; the D gene TCRdb calls, TRBD1, cannot be checked with no DNA. Sequenced material: blood T cells: a sorted CD56 or NKG2C T cell subset, CD4+ or CD8+ T cells, or bulk PBMC T cells (not recorded which). This CDR3 is CAISESIVRGDGTYEQYF.